This T cell receptor beta chain was recovered during a study of T cell responses to AZD1222 COVID-19 vaccine. Study-level points and caveats: Among those given AZD1222, only 6 or 7 were seropositive at baseline.

Measured with immunoSEQ multiplex PCR; TCRdb has only the in-frame clones, and not every one. In the table there are about 130,000 clones, approximately 92% of which are singletons. The CDR3 sequence is 12 residues long. Germline V gene lookup returns CDR1 SGHRS and CDR2 YFSETQ. V lost 0 bases and J lost 7, with 4 bases in between. Notes on this clone: Its specificity is not known.

Sample: peripheral blood, taken 28 days after the second AZD1222 dose. The source of this sequence is an adult who received the AZD1222 COVID-19 vaccine. This chain uses TRBV5-1 with TRBJ2-2; no clear D. The CDR3 region is CASSLVGGELFF. The CDR3 DNA reads TGCGCCAGCAGCTTGGTGGGCGGGGAGCTGTTTTTT.